This T cell receptor beta chain was identified in a study of shared clonotypes between healthy human individuals. From germline, CDR1 is SGHRS and CDR2 YFSETQ. V was shortened by 4 bases and J by 1 base, with 15 bases between the two germline ends. The CDR3 sequence is 16 residues long. The protocol was immunoSEQ multiplex PCR, while the TCRdb copy is restricted to in-frame clones and leaves out a portion. This sample carries fewer than 2.5 million clones, under 95% of them seen once, and the ten largest clones take about 0.38%. V usage is TRBV5-1 and J usage is TRBJ2-4; no firm D call. This TCR was recovered from a man in his late teens or twenties in good health. Some clones in this sample may be carry-over from other donors' samples. The sample comprised naive CD4+ T cells from PBMCs. This sample's subset: CD45RA+ positively selected. CDR3 amino acids: CASSLTPTAAKNIQYF. The CDR3 nucleotides are TGCGCCAGCAGCCTTACTCCAACAGCGGCCAAAAACATTCAGTACTTC.